This T cell receptor beta chain was observed in a study of cytomegalovirus exposure and HLA in healthy donors. The primer mix had 60 Vbeta and 13 Jbeta primers. Using immunoSEQ multiplex PCR, the repertoire was profiled, and TCRdb retains in-frame clones only, with some absent. The sample lists some 80,000 clones, 70% to 80% occurring once. V lost 11 bases to trimming and J lost 0 bases, with 14 bases between them. From germline, CDR1 is LNHDA and CDR2 SQIVND (reference sequence). The CDR3 has 14 amino acids. The TCR comes from a man aged 35 to 55 in good health and CMV-seronegative. The chain couples TRBV19 to TRBJ1-3; the D gene is possibly TRBD1 (5 bases). Material for sequencing was PBMCs. DNA of the CDR3: TGTGCCGGCCGCCCCGGGGGCTCTGGAAACACCATATATTTT. Protein: CAGRPGGSGNTIYF.